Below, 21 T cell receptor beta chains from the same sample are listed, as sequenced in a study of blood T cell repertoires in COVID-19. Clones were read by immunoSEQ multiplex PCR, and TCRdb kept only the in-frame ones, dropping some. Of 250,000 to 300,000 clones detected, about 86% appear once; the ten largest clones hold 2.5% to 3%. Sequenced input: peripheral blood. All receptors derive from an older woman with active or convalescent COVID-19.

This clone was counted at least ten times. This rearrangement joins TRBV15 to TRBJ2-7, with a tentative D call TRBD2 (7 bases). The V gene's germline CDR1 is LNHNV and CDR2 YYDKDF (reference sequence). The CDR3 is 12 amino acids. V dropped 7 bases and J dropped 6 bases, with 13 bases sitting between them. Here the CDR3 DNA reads TGTGCCACCATATGGGAGGGGGGCGAGCAGTACTTC. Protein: CATIWEGGEQYF. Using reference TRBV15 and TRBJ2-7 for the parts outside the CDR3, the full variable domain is DAMVIQNPRYQVTQFGKPVTLSCSQTLNHNVMYWYQQKSSQAPKLLFHYYDKDFNNEADTPDNFQSRRPNTSFCFLDIRSPGLGDTAMYLCATIWEGGEQYFGPGTRLTVT.

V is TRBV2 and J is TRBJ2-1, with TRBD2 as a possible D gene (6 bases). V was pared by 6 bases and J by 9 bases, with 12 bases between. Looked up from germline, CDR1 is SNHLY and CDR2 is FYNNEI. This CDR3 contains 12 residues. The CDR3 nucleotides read TGTGCCAGCAGAGTCCCGGGGGTTGAGCAGTTCTTC. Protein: CASRVPGVEQFF.

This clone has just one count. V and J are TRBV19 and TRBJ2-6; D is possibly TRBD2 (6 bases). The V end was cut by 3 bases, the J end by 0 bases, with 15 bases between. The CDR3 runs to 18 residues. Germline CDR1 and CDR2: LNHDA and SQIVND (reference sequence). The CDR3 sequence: CASSIGGATYSGANVLTF. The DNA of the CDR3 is TGTGCCAGTAGTATTGGAGGGGCGACCTACTCTGGGGCCAACGTCCTGACTTTC.

For the CDR3, the DNA is TGTGCCAGCAGCGAAACGGACAGGTTTTACGAGCAGTACTTC. Encoded protein: CASSETDRFYEQYF. The chain has TRBV9 and TRBJ2-7, with TRBD1 identical over 7 bases. This CDR3 is built from 14 residues. Germline CDR1 is SGDLS and CDR2 is YYNGEE. V lost 3 bases and J lost 4; bases outside the gene matches: 7. Filled out from reference TRBV9 and TRBJ2-7, the complete variable domain reads DSGVTQTPKHLITATGQRVTLRCSPRSGDLSVYWYQQSLDQGLQFLIQYYNGEERAKGNILERFSAQQFPDLHSELNLSSLELGDSALYFCASSETDRFYEQYFGPGTRLTVT.

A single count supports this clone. The CDR3 DNA reads TGTGCCACGCGACAGGGGTCAGATACGCAGTATTTT. Amino acids: CATRQGSDTQYF. The chain couples TRBV7-9 to TRBJ2-3; 8 bases map to TRBD1. Germline V gene data show CDR1 as SEHNR and CDR2 as FQNEAQ (reference sequence). The V segment lost 10 bases and the J segment 4 bases; nucleotides outside the gene matches: 4. This CDR3 comprises 12 residues.

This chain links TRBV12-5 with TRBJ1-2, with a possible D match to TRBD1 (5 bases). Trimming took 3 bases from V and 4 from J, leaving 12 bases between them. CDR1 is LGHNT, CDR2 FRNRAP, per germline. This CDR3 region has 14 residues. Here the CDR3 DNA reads TGTGCTAGTGGTTTAGGGGTGGTCTCCTATGGCTACACCTTC. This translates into CASGLGVVSYGYTF.

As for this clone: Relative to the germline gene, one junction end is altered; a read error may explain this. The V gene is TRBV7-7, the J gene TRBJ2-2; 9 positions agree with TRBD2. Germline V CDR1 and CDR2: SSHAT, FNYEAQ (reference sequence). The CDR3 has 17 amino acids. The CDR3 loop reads CASSPSRTSADTGELFF. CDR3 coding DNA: TGTGCTAGCAGCCCGTCCAGGACTAGCGCGGACACCGGGGAGCTGTTTTTT.

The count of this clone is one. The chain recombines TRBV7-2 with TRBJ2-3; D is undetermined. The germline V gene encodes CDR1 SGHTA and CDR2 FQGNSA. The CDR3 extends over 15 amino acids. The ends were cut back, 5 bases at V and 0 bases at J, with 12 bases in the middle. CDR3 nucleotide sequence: TGTGCCAGCAGCGCACAGATTCTCAGCACAGATACGCAGTATTTT. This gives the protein CASSAQILSTDTQYF.

Written as DNA, the CDR3 is TGTGCCAGCAGTTTAGCGGGGGGCTTATACAATGAGCAGTTCTTC. Its translation is CASSLAGGLYNEQFF. This chain connects TRBV27 to TRBJ2-1, with 8 bases lining up with TRBD2. J was trimmed by 4 bases and V by 2 bases; bases with no gene match: 4. Germline CDR1 MNHEY, CDR2 SMNVEV (reference sequence). The CDR3 covers 15 residues.

The DNA of the CDR3 is TGTGCCAGCAGTCCATTAGCGGGGGATACGCAGTATTTT. This sequence encodes CASSPLAGDTQYF. The chain combines TRBV6-6 with TRBJ2-3; 8 positions agree with TRBD2. The CDR3 consists of 13 residues. The germline CDR1 and CDR2 sequences are MNHNY and SVGAGI (reference sequence). Losses at the gene ends were 5 bases for V and 6 bases for J; bases not matched to a gene: 4.

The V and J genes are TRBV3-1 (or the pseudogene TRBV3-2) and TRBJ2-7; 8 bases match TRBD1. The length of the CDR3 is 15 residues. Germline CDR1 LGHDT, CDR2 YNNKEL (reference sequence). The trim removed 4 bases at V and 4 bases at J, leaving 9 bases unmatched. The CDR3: CASSPLTGAIYEQYF. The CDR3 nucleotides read TGTGCCAGCAGCCCGCTGACAGGGGCGATATACGAGCAGTACTTC.

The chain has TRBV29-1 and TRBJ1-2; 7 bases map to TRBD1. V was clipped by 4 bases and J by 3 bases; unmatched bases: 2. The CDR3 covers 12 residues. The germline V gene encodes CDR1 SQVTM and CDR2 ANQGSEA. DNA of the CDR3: TGCAGCGTTGGAGACAGGGACTATGGCTACACCTTC. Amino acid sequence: CSVGDRDYGYTF.

CDR3 sequence reads: CASSKTGDNEQYF. CDR3 DNA sequence: TGTGCCAGCAGCAAGACAGGGGACAACGAGCAGTACTTC. V and J are TRBV21-1 and TRBJ2-7; the table's D gene call, TRBD1, was not cross checked with the DNA. TRBV21-1 is deemed a pseudogene. The CDR3 is 13 residues long.

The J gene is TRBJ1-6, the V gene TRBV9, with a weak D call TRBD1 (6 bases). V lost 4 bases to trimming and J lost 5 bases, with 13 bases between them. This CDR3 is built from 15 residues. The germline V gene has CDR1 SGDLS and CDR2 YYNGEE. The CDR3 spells CASSRGQQDNSPLHF. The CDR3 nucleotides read TGTGCCAGCAGCAGGGGACAACAAGATAATTCACCCCTCCACTTT.

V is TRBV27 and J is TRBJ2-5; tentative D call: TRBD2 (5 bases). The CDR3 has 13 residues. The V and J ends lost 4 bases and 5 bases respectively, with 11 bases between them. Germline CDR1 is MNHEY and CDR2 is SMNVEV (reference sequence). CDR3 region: CASSSMGEETQYF. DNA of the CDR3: TGTGCCAGCAGTTCGATGGGAGAGGAGACCCAGTACTTC.

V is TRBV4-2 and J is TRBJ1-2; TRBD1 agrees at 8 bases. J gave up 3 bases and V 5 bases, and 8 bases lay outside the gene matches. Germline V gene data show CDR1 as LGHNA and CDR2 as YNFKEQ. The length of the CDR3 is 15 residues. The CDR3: CASSSRGQGYYGYTF. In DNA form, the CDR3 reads TGTGCCAGCAGCTCAAGAGGACAGGGCTACTATGGCTACACCTTC.

The CDR3 region is CASSLSFTAQASYGYTF. The CDR3 DNA sequence: TGTGCCAGCAGTTTATCGTTCACGGCCCAGGCCAGTTATGGCTACACCTTC. V and J are TRBV27 and TRBJ1-2; D gene unclear. Between the trimmed V and J ends, which lost 0 bases and 5 bases, there was a span of 19 bases. The CDR3 is 17 amino acids. CDR1 and CDR2 (germline): MNHEY, SMNVEV (reference sequence).

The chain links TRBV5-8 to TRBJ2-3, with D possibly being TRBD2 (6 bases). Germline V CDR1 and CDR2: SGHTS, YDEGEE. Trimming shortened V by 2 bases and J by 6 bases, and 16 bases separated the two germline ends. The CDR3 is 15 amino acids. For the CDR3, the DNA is TGTGCCAGCAGCTTCGGGACTCGGAAGAGGGATACGCAGTATTTT. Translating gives CASSFGTRKRDTQYF.

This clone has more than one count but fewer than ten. CDR3 nucleotide sequence: TGTGCCAGCACCCTAGTGGGCGGGCTGGTCTATGGCTACACCTTC. It yields the protein CASTLVGGLVYGYTF. The chain uses TRBV7-9 and TRBJ1-2; D not resolved. This CDR3 contains 15 residues. Germline V gene sequence: CDR1 SEHNR, CDR2 FQNEAQ (reference sequence). Trimming removed 7 bases at V and 4 bases at J, with 19 bases between. Based on the CDR3 plus reference TRBV7-9 and TRBJ1-2, the full variable domain is DTGVSQNPRHKITKRGQNVTFRCDPISEHNRLYWYRQTLGQGPEFLTYFQNEAQLEKSRLLSDRFSAERPKGSFSTLEIQRTEQGDSAMYLCASTLVGGLVYGYTFGSGTRLTVV.

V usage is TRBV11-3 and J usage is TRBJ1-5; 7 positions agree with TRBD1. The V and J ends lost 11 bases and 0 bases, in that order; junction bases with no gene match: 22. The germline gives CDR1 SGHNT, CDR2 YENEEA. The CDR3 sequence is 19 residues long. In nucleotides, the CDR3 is TGTGCCCATGTGGAGGGGGCGAAGCCACTTTTCTATAGCAATCAGCCCCAGCATTTT. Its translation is CAHVEGAKPLFYSNQPQHF.

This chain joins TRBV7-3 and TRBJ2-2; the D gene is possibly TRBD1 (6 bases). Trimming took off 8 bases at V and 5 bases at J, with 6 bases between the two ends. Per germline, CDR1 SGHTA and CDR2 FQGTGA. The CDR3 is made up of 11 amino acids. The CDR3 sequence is CASQGTGELFF. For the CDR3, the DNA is TGTGCCAGCCAGGGGACCGGGGAGCTGTTTTTT.